Listed here are 13 T cell receptor beta chains from one sample, sequenced in a study of T cells after yellow fever vaccination. In TCRdb, the 5' RACE reads were re-called with MiXCR into one record per CDR3 protein. This sample has about 160,000 distinct CDR3 sequences, with about a tenth found just once. The sample consisted of CD8+ T cells sorted from PBMCs, taken 45 days after the yellow fever booster vaccination. The receptors shown here come from a man in his late teens or twenties who received the YFV17D yellow fever vaccine.

The V call is TRBV4-1, the J call TRBJ1-3; possible D gene TRBD1, 5 bases. Germline CDR1 reads MGHRA; CDR2 reads YSYEKL. This CDR3 comprises 13 residues. V lost 4 bases and J 8 bases, leaving 12 bases between the germline ends. The CDR3: CASSLERGDTIYF. The CDR3 DNA sequence: TGCGCCAGCAGCCTAGAACGAGGGGACACCATATATTTT.

This clonotype occurred a few times. The chain joins TRBV12-3 or TRBV12-4 to TRBJ2-3; D not resolved. The CDR3 extends over 13 amino acids. The V and J ends lost 1 base and 6 bases respectively, with 8 bases between them. CDR3 protein: CASSLDLGDTQYF. CDR3 nucleotides: TGTGCCAGCAGTTTAGATCTTGGGGATACGCAGTATTTT.

This clonotype was counted many times. This chain joins TRBV7-8 and TRBJ2-7; 11 bases fit TRBD2. V lost 7 bases and J lost 9; bases outside the gene matches: 14. The CDR3 has 15 amino acids. The V gene's germline CDR1 is SGHVS and CDR2 FQNEAQ. CDR3 region: CASTQRRLAGGRQYF. The CDR3 nucleotides read TGTGCCAGCACCCAACGGAGGCTAGCGGGGGGCCGGCAGTACTTC.

This clonotype was counted between two and nine times. The chain couples TRBV9 to TRBJ1-2; D remains unclear. V gave up 4 bases and J gave up 6 bases, with 16 bases separating them. This CDR3 comprises 14 residues. In germline, CDR1 is SGDLS, CDR2 YYNGEE. CDR3 nucleotide sequence: TGTGCCAGCAGCCTCGGACGGACGATAGATGGCTACACCTTC. Translated: CASSLGRTIDGYTF.

The chain carries TRBV7-8 and TRBJ2-2, with TRBD1 matching over 7 bases. Trimming took 4 bases from V and 2 from J; bases not matched to a gene: 7. Germline V CDR1 and CDR2: SGHVS, FQNEAQ. CDR3 length: 16 residues. CDR3 sequence: CASSSRQGHNTGELFF. CDR3 DNA: TGTGCCAGCAGCTCTCGACAGGGTCATAACACCGGGGAGCTGTTTTTT. Full variable domain (remainder filled in from reference TRBV7-8 and TRBJ2-2): GAGVSQSPRYKVAKRGQDVALRCDPISGHVSLFWYQQALGQGPEFLTYFQNEAQLDKSGLPSDRFFAERPEGSVSTLKIQRTQQEDSAVYLCASSSRQGHNTGELFFGEGSRLTVL.

For the CDR3, the DNA is TGTGCCTGGGGTGGGACACATTACACTGAAGCTTTCTTT. This sequence encodes CAWGGTHYTEAFF. The chain carries TRBV30 and TRBJ1-1, with D possibly being TRBD1 (6 bases). Germline CDR1 is GTSNPN and CDR2 is SVGIG (reference sequence). Trimming took off 5 bases at V and 3 bases at J, with 13 bases between the two ends. The CDR3 totals 13 residues.

This clonotype was seen a handful of times. This sequence joins TRBV4-1 and TRBJ1-1; D ambiguous. Deletions cut 3 bases from V and 4 bases from J, with 12 bases between. This CDR3 comprises 14 residues. The germline V gene has CDR1 MGHRA and CDR2 YSYEKL. The CDR3 loop is CASSHASVVTEAFF. The CDR3 bases are TGCGCCAGCAGCCACGCATCAGTAGTCACTGAAGCTTTCTTT.

This clonotype was observed a handful of times. The gene calls are TRBV7-9 and TRBJ2-7; D is undetermined. The V gene's germline CDR1 is SEHNR and CDR2 FQNEAQ (reference sequence). The CDR3 is 12 amino acids. Trimming took 4 bases from V and 7 from J, leaving 11 bases between them. The CDR3 DNA is TGTGCCAGCAGCTCCACCGTGTGGGAGCAGTACTTC. Its translation: CASSSTVWEQYF. Full variable domain (outside the CDR3, taken from reference TRBV7-9 and TRBJ2-7): DTGVSQNPRHKITKRGQNVTFRCDPISEHNRLYWYRQTLGQGPEFLTYFQNEAQLEKSRLLSDRFSAERPKGSFSTLEIQRTEQGDSAMYLCASSSTVWEQYFGPGTRLTVT.

The J gene is TRBJ2-7, the V gene TRBV6-2 or TRBV6-3; D ambiguous. CDR1 and CDR2 (germline): MNHEY, SVGEGT. The CDR3 covers 14 residues. V lost 5 bases and J 3 bases, leaving 14 bases between the germline ends. The CDR3: CASSRLPAIYEQYV. CDR3 in DNA: TGTGCCAGCAGTCGCTTGCCCGCGATCTACGAGCAGTACGTC.

This clonotype was counted only a few times. The chain has TRBV28 and TRBJ2-6; 8 bases match TRBD1. The junction had 11 bases not matched to a gene; V was cut back by 5 bases and J by 2 bases. This CDR3 is 18 amino acids long. Germline assignment: CDR1 MDHEN and CDR2 SYDVKM. This CDR3 is CASSIPGAGGPGANVLTF. CDR3 sequence (DNA): TGTGCCAGCAGTATACCCGGGGCAGGGGGCCCTGGGGCCAACGTCCTGACTTTC.

In this sample, this clonotype turned up many times. The rearrangement uses TRBV6-1 and TRBJ1-1, with 8 bases identical to TRBD1. V shed 6 bases, J shed 6 bases, and the junction held 6 bases outside the gene matches. The CDR3 spans 13 residues. Germline-derived CDR1 and CDR2 are MNHNS and SASEGT. CDR3 DNA: TGTGCCAGCAGCTGGACAGGGTACCCTGAAGCTTTCTTT. This encodes CASSWTGYPEAFF.

Many counts were recorded for this clonotype. This chain uses TRBV4-1 with TRBJ2-1, with D possibly being TRBD2 (6 bases). V was shortened by 0 bases and J by 8 bases, with 14 bases between the two germline ends. Germline CDR1 MGHRA, CDR2 YSYEKL. CDR3 length: 15 residues. CDR3 region: CASSQEPRRGDEQFF. CDR3 nucleotides: TGCGCCAGCAGCCAAGAACCCCGGCGGGGTGATGAGCAGTTCTTC.

The table lists this clonotype with many counts. The chain couples TRBV20-1 to TRBJ2-5, with D possibly called TRBD1 or TRBD2 (6 bases each). Germline CDR1 is DFQATT and CDR2 is SNEGSKA (reference sequence). V lost 6 bases and J 5 bases, leaving 16 bases between the germline ends. The CDR3 has 13 amino acids. The CDR3 nucleotides are TGCAGTGCCGGGCCGGGGGCCTGGGAGACCCAGTACTTC. The encoded protein is CSAGPGAWETQYF.